The clone carrying this T cell receptor beta chain was seen just once. Described time point: newly diagnosed GD, antithyroid drugs for less than 3 months. Generation of the TCR library employed RNA extracted from PBMCs. HTBI primers from iRepertoire and Arm-PCR of CDR3 regions yielded the TCR beta libraries. TCRdb fed the multiplex PCR reads into MiXCR, producing one record per CDR3 protein. The sample includes around 400,000 distinct CDR3 sequences, around 16% seen only once; the top ten take about 24%. Trimming took off 4 bases at V and 4 bases at J, with 13 bases between the two ends. Per germline, CDR1 MDHEN and CDR2 SYDVKM. This CDR3 has 14 amino acids. These data come from a study of regulatory T cells in long-lasting Graves disease.

V and J are TRBV28 and TRBJ1-2; the D gene is possibly TRBD1 (5 bases). This sample comprised peripheral blood mononuclear cells (PBMCs), obtained at new diagnosis, from a patient treated with antithyroid drugs. The receptor was isolated from a female donor with Graves disease. CDR3 DNA sequence: TGTGCCAGCAGTTCCGGGGCCAGGAGCTATGGCTACACCTTC. Its translation: CASSSGARSYGYTF.